This T cell receptor beta chain originates from a study of OX40 agonist ivuxolimab in advanced cancers. In the study overall: At 65% to 85% male, the cohort had a mean age of roughly 60 years, ranging from roughly 20 to 85. Checkpoint inhibitors had been given previously to under 50% of patients.

Study-wide points: Among some nonresponders, normalized T-cell clonal expansion was also low.

V lost 5 bases, J lost 2 bases, and 9 bases stayed unmatched. CDR3 length: 17 residues. Germline V gene data show CDR1 as SGHVS and CDR2 as FQNEAQ. On this clone itself: Its antigen is undetermined.

TCRdb's copy holds only in-frame clones and misses some; the assay was immunoSEQ multiplex PCR. The table records approximately 73,000 clones, 87% of them present only once. The sampling schedule covered blood at baseline, cycle 4 day 1, and cycle 7 day 1. This specimen consisted of CD4+ or CD8+ T cells sorted from blood, obtained in a trial of the OX40 agonist ivuxolimab. The genes are TRBV7-8 and TRBJ1-4; 9 bases agree with TRBD1. This TCR came from an adult with an advanced solid tumor such as melanoma, head and neck, liver or kidney cancer. In DNA form, the CDR3 reads TGTGCCAGCAGCCTCTCTGGACAGGGGAGGACTAATGAAAAACTGTTTTTT. Residues: CASSLSGQGRTNEKLFF.